These T cell receptor beta chains were read from a single sample in a study of shared clonotypes between healthy human individuals. Assay: immunoSEQ multiplex PCR; the TCRdb copy retains only in-frame clones and omits some. The sample includes about 380,000 clones, approximately 96% of them seen just once. Source material: memory CD8+ T cells sorted from blood. The receptor set was obtained from a man aged 25-45 years in good health. Each CDR3 is given with its conserved first and last residue. The D gene is left open where the match is weak. Not all rows give a size; the values are once, few, many and, for expanded clones, a class.

-	TRBV28	TRBJ1-2	once	TGTGCCAGCAGTTCCAGCGCAGGGAACTATGGCTACACCTTC	CASSSSAGNYGYTF
-	TRBV5-1	TRBJ2-3	-	TGCGCCAGCAGCTCGTACAACTTCGATACGCAGTATTTT	CASSSYNFDTQYF
-	TRBV9	TRBJ1-2	-	TGTGCCAGCAGCGTAGATCAGGGCTATGGCTACACCTTC	CASSVDQGYGYTF
-	TRBV4-1	TRBJ1-6	-	TGCGCCAGCAGCCGCCGTCGGACACAGAGCTCCTATAATTCACCCCTCCACTTT	CASSRRRTQSSYNSPLHF
-	TRBV6-6	TRBJ2-5	-	TGTGCCAGCAGTTACTCTCTAAACGGGGAGACCCAGTACTTC	CASSYSLNGETQYF
-	TRBV30	TRBJ1-2	-	TGTGCCTGGAGTCCCGGGGGGAACTATGGCTACACCTTC	CAWSPGGNYGYTF
-	TRBV7-8	TRBJ2-3	-	TGTGCCAGCAGCTCCTCCCGTGCAGATACGCAGTATTTT	CASSSSRADTQYF
-	TRBV19	TRBJ1-1	-	TGTGCCAGTAGTATACGGGAGAACACTGAAGCTTTCTTT	CASSIRENTEAFF
-	TRBV29-1	TRBJ2-4	-	TGCAGCGTTGGTGCAGGAAACATTCAGTACTTC	CSVGAGNIQYF
TRBD2	TRBV29-1	TRBJ2-1	-	TGCAGCGTTGATCGACTAGCGGGAGGCCGTGGTGAGCAGTTCTTC	CSVDRLAGGRGEQFF
-	TRBV7-3	TRBJ2-5	-	TGTGCCAGCAGCCCAGAAGGACCTGCCCCTCAAGAGACCCAGTACTTC	CASSPEGPAPQETQYF
-	TRBV5-6	TRBJ2-7	-	TGTGCCAGCAGCTTGAAATTGTGGGGCTACGAGCAGTACTTC	CASSLKLWGYEQYF
-	TRBV6-1	TRBJ2-3	-	TGTGCCAGCAGTGAAGCGAGGAGAGATACGCAGTATTTT	CASSEARRDTQYF
TRBD2	TRBV30	TRBJ2-7	-	TGTGCCTTGACTAGCGGGAGCTCCTACGAGCAGTACTTC	CALTSGSSYEQYF
-	TRBV9	TRBJ2-3	once	TGTGCCAGCAGCGTCCAATTTAGCACAGATACGCAGTATTTT	CASSVQFSTDTQYF
TRBD1	TRBV27	TRBJ1-1	-	TGTGCCAGCAGTACAGGGGGCAGTCCCCTGAACACTGAAGCTTTCTTT	CASSTGGSPLNTEAFF
-	TRBV5-4	TRBJ1-4	-	TGTGCCAGCAGCCGGGACAATGAAAAACTGTTTTTT	CASSRDNEKLFF
-	TRBV28	TRBJ1-2	-	TGTGCCAGCAGTCCTGCCCCAGGGGAGGGAAATGGCTACACCTTC	CASSPAPGEGNGYTF
-	TRBV30	TRBJ1-1	-	TGTGCCTGGAGTGGCAGGGGCATCGACACTGAAGCTTTCTTT	CAWSGRGIDTEAFF
-	TRBV18	TRBJ2-5	-	TGTGCCAGCTCATCGTTAACGCAAGAGACCCAGTACTTC	CASSSLTQETQYF
-	TRBV7-9	TRBJ2-7	-	TGTGCCAGCAGCTTAACCACAAGAAGCTCCTACGAGCAGTACTTC	CASSLTTRSSYEQYF
-	TRBV6-5	TRBJ2-1	-	TGTGCCAGCAGTTATCCAGGGAGGAATGAGCAGTTCTTC	CASSYPGRNEQFF
-	TRBV6-1	TRBJ2-3	-	TGTGCCAGCAGTGTGGCTAGAGGGGCAGATACGCAGTATTTT	CASSVARGADTQYF
-	TRBV9	TRBJ2-5	-	TGTGCCAGCAGCGTGAGGGGGGGCACGAAACAAGAGACCCAGTACTTC	CASSVRGGTKQETQYF
-	TRBV5-1	TRBJ2-4	-	TGCGCCAGCAGAGGACAGGGGGCTAGCGGGAGCATTCAGTACTTC	CASRGQGASGSIQYF
-	TRBV30	TRBJ2-7	-	TGTGCCTGGAGTGGTTCTAGCGTCTACGAGCAGTACTTC	CAWSGSSVYEQYF
TRBD2	TRBV28	TRBJ2-5	-	TGTGCCAGCGGGGGAGGGTTTTCACAAGAGACCCAGTACTTC	CASGGGFSQETQYF